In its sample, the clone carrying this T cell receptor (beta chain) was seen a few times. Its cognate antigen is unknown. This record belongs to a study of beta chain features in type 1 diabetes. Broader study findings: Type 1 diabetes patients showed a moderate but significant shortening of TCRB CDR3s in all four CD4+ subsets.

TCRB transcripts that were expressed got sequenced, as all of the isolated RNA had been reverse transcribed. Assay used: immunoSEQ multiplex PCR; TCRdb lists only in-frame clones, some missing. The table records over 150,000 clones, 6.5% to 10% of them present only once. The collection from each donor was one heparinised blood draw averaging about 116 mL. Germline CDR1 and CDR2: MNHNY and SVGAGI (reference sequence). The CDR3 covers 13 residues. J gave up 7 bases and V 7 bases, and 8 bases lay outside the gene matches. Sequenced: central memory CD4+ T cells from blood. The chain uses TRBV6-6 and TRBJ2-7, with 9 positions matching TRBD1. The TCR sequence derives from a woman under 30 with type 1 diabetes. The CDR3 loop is CASILGTGMEQYF. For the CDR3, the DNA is TGTGCCAGCATCCTCGGGACAGGGATGGAGCAGTACTTC.